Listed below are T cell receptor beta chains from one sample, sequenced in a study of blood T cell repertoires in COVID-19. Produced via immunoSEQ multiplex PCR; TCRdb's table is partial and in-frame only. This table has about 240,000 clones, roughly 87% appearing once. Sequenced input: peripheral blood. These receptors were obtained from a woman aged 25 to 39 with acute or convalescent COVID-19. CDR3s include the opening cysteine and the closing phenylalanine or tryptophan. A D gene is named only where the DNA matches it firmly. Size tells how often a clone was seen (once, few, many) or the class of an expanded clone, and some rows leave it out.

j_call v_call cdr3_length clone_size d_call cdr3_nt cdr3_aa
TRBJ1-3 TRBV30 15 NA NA TGTGCCTGGAGTGGGTTGCGAGGGTCAAGAAACACCATATATTTT CAWSGLRGSRNTIYF
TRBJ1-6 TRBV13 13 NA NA TGTGCCAGCAGCCCTAACAGGGTTTCACCCCTCCACTTT CASSPNRVSPLHF
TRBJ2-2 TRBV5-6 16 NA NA TGTGCCAGCAGCTTGGCCTATACGGGGAACACCGGGGAGCTGTTTTTT CASSLAYTGNTGELFF
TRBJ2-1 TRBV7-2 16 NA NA TGTGCCAGCAGCTCCCAATTTCTCAGGGGATACAATGAGCAGTTCTTC CASSSQFLRGYNEQFF
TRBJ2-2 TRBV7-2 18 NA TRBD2 TGTGCCAGCAGTACTACCGGGACTAGCGGTCTTCGGACCGGGGAGCTGTTTTTT CASSTTGTSGLRTGELFF
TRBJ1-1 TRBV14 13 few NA TGTGCCAGCAGCCTCACCGGGAACACTGAAGCTTTCTTT CASSLTGNTEAFF
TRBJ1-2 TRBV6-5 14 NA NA TGTGCCAGCAGTCAAAAAGGGAGTAACTATGGCTACACCTTC CASSQKGSNYGYTF
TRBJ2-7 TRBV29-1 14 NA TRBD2 TGCAGCGTTATACTAGATGGGACTAGCTACGAGCAGTACTTC CSVILDGTSYEQYF
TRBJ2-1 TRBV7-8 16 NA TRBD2 TGTGCCAGCAGCGCTTTAACTAGCGGGAGTTCAGATGAGCAGTTCTTC CASSALTSGSSDEQFF
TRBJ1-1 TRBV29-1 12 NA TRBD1 TGCAGCGTTATAGGGGGCGTCACTGAAGCTTTCTTT CSVIGGVTEAFF
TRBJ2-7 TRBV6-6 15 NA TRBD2 TGTGCCAGCAGGGGAGGGACTAGCGGATCCTACGAGCAGTACTTC CASRGGTSGSYEQYF
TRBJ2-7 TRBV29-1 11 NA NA TGCAGCGTTGAGGACTTCTACGAGCAGTACTTC CSVEDFYEQYF
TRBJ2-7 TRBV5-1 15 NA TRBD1 TGCGCCAGCAGCTTGAGGACAGGAGTAACCTACGAGCAGTACTTC CASSLRTGVTYEQYF
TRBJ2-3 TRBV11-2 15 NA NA TGTGCCAGCAGCTTAATAGGAGGGCCGACAGATACGCAGTATTTT CASSLIGGPTDTQYF
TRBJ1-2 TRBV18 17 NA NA TGTGCCAGCTCACCAAATACAGTTGTAGGCGAAAACTATGGCTACACCTTC CASSPNTVVGENYGYTF
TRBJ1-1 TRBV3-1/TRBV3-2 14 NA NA TGTGCCAGCAGCCCGAGTCGGGTGAACACTGAAGCTTTCTTT CASSPSRVNTEAFF
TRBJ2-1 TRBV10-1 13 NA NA TGCGCCAGCAGTGAAACAACCTACAATGAGCAGTTCTTC CASSETTYNEQFF
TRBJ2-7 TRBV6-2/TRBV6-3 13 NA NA TGTGCCAGCAGTTACTCGACATCCTACGAGCAGTACTTC CASSYSTSYEQYF
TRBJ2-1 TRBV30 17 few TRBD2 TGTGCCTACGCGGGTTCGAAGGCGGGAGGTTCCCCTAATGAGCAGTTCTTC CAYAGSKAGGSPNEQFF
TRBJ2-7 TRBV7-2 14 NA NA TGTGCCAGCAGCTTATGGGGTGCGGGCTACGAGCAGTACTTC CASSLWGAGYEQYF
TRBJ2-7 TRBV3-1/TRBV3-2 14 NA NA TGTGCCAGCAGCCCTAGGGGGAGGGCCTACGAGCAGTACTTC CASSPRGRAYEQYF
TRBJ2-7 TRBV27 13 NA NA TGTGCCAGCAGTTTGGACAGATCCTACGAGCAGTACTTC CASSLDRSYEQYF
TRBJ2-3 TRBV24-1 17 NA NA TGTGCCACCAGTGATCCTACGGACAGACAAAGCACAGATACGCAGTATTTT CATSDPTDRQSTDTQYF
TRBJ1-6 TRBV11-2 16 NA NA TGTGCCAGCAGCTCTAACATGAGACAAAATAATTCACCCCTCCACTTT CASSSNMRQNNSPLHF
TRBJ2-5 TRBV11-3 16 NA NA TGTGCCAGCAGCTTGGCTACCGGGACTCAACAAGAGACCCAGTACTTC CASSLATGTQQETQYF
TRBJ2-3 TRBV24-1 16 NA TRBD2 TGTGCCACCAGTGACCGGACTAGCGGTGACACAGATACGCAGTATTTT CATSDRTSGDTDTQYF
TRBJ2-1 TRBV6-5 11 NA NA TGTGCCAGCTTATCCTACAATGAGCAGTTCTTC CASLSYNEQFF
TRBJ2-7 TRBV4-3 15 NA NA TGCGCCAGCAGCCAAGATCTTTTTGGACAGACCGAGCAGTACTTC CASSQDLFGQTEQYF
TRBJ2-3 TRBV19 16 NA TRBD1 TGTGCCAGTAGTACTCTGGGACAGGGCGGACGGAATACGCAGTATTTT CASSTLGQGGRNTQYF
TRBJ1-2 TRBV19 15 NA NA TGTGCCAGTAGTATTGGCCAGGGAGGCGTATTGGGCTACACCTTC CASSIGQGGVLGYTF
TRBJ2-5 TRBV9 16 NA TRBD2 TGTGCCAGCAGCGGCGGACTAGCGGGAGGGCCAATGACCCAGTACTTC CASSGGLAGGPMTQYF
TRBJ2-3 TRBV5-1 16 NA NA TGCGCCAGCAGCTTGGCGACAGGCCTCGCCACAGATACGCAGTATTTT CASSLATGLATDTQYF
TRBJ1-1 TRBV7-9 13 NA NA TGTGCCAGCAGCGGACGGGGGGCGGCTGAAGCTTTCTTT CASSGRGAAEAFF
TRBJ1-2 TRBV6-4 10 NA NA TGTGCCAGCAGTACAGGGAACGGCACCTTC CASSTGNGTF
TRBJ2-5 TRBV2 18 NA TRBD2 TGTGCCAGCAGTGAGAGACTAGCGGGCACGAACAACCAAGAGACCCAGTACTTC CASSERLAGTNNQETQYF
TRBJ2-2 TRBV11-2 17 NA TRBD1 TGTGCCAGCAGCTTAATAACAGGGGGTATGAACACCGGGGAGCTGTTTTTT CASSLITGGMNTGELFF
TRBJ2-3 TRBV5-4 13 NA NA TGTGCCAGCAGCTTGTTTGGGAGAGATACGCAGTATTTT CASSLFGRDTQYF
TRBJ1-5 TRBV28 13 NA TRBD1 TGTGCCAGCAATTCACAGGGGAATCAGCCCCAGCATTTT CASNSQGNQPQHF
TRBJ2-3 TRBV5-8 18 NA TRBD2 TGTGCCAGCAGCCCTCCTCTAGCGGGAGGGCCCCCCACAGATACGCAGTATTTT CASSPPLAGGPPTDTQYF
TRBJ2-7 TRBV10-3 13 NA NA TGTGCCATCAGCCGGTTGATCGAATACGAGCAGTACTTC CAISRLIEYEQYF
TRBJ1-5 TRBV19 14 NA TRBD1 TGTGCCAGTTATGACAGGGGATGGGGTCAGCCCCAGCATTTT CASYDRGWGQPQHF
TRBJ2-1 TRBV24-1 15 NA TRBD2 TGTGCCACCAGCCCCTTTGCGGGAGGCCAGGGTGAGCAGTTCTTC CATSPFAGGQGEQFF
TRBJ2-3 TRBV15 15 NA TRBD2 TGTGCCACCATGAAGTTAGCGGGAGGGCCAGATACGCAGTATTTT CATMKLAGGPDTQYF
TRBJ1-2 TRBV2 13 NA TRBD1 TGTGCCAGCAGCGACAGGGTTAACTATGGCTACACCTTC CASSDRVNYGYTF
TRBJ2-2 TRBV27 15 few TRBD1 TGTGCCAGCAAGTCCCGGGACAGGAACACCGGGGAGCTGTTTTTT CASKSRDRNTGELFF
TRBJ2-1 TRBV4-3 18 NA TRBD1 TGCGCCAGCAGCCAAGACTCTTTGGGGACAGGGAAGTACAATGAGCAGTTCTTC CASSQDSLGTGKYNEQFF
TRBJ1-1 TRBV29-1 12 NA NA TGCAGCGTTGCCCGACAGAACACTGAAGCTTTCTTT CSVARQNTEAFF
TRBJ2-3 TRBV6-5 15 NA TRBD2 TGTGCCAGCAGTTCTCGACTAGCGGGAGTAGATACGCAGTATTTT CASSSRLAGVDTQYF
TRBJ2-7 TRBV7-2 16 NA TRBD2 TGTGCCAGCAGCTTAGCGAATAGCGGGAGTTTCTACGAGCAGTACTTC CASSLANSGSFYEQYF
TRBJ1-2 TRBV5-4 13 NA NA TGTGCCAGCAGCCTCGATACCAGCTATGGCTACACCTTC CASSLDTSYGYTF
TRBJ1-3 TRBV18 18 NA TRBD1 TGTGCCAGCTCACCACTAGGGACAGGGGGAGACTTTGGAAACACCATATATTTT CASSPLGTGGDFGNTIYF
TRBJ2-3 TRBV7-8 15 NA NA TGTGCCAGCAGCTTAGCAGGGAGTACGACAGATACGCAGTATTTT CASSLAGSTTDTQYF
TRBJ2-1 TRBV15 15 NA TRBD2 TGTGCCACCGTAAGCGGGACTAGCGGGAGTAATGAGCAGTTCTTC CATVSGTSGSNEQFF